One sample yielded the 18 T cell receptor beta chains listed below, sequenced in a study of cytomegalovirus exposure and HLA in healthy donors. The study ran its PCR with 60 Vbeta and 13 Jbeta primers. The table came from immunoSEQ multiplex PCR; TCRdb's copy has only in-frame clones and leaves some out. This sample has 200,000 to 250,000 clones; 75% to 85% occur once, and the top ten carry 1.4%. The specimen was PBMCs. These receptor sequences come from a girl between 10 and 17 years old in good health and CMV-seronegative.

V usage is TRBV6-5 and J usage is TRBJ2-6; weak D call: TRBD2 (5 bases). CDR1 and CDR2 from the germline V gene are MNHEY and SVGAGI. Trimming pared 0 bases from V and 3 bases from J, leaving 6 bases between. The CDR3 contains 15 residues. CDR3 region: CASSYSRVGANVLTF. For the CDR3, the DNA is TGTGCCAGCAGTTACTCGAGGGTTGGGGCCAACGTCCTGACTTTC.

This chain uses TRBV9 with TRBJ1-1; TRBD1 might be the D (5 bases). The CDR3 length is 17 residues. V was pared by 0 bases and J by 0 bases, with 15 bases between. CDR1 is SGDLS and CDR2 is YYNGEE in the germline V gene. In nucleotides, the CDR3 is TGTGCCAGCAGCGTAGTAGGGAGGGGCGGAATGAACACTGAAGCTTTCTTT. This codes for CASSVVGRGGMNTEAFF.

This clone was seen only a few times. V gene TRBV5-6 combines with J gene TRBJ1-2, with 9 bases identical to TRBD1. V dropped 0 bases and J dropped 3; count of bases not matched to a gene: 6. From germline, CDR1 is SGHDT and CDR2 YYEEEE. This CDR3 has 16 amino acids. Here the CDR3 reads CASSLAKGTGHYGYTF. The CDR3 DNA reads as TGTGCCAGCAGCTTGGCCAAAGGGACAGGGCACTATGGCTACACCTTC.

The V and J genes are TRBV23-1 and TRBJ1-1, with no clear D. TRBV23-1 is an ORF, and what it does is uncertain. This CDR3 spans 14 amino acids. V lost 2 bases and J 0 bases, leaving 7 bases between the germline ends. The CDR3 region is CASSQSNMNTEAFF. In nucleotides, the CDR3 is TGCGCCAGCAGTCAAAGTAACATGAACACTGAAGCTTTCTTT.

CDR3 nucleotides: TGTGCCAGCAGCTTAGGTGCGGGACAGTACTACGAGCAGTACTTC. As protein: CASSLGAGQYYEQYF. The chain uses TRBV11-2 and TRBJ2-7; the D gene is possibly TRBD1 (7 bases). The CDR3 spans 15 residues. The germline V and J ends were trimmed by 1 base and 3 bases, with 13 bases remaining between them. The germline CDR1 and CDR2 sequences are SGHAT and FQNNGV.

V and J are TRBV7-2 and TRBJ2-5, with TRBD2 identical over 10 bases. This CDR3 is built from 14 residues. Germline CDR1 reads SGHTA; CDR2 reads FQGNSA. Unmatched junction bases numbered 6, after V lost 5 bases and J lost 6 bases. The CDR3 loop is CASSQLAGGKTQYF. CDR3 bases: TGTGCCAGCAGCCAATTAGCGGGGGGAAAGACCCAGTACTTC.

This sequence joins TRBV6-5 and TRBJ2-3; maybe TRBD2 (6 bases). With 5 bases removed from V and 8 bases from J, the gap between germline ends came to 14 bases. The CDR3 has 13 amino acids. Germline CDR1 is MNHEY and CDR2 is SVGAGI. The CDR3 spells CASSPWRGGTQYF. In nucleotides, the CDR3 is TGTGCCAGCAGTCCCTGGAGGGGCGGTACGCAGTATTTT.

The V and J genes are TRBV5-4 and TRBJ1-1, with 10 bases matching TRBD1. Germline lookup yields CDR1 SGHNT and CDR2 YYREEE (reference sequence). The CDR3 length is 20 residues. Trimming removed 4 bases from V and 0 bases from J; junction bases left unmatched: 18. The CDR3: CASSGSPFQMTGGLNTEAFF. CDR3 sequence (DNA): TGTGCCAGCAGCGGATCCCCATTCCAGATGACAGGGGGCCTGAACACTGAAGCTTTCTTT. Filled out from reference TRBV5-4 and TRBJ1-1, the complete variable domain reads ETGVTQSPTHLIKTRGQQVTLRCSSQSGHNTVSWYQQALGQGPQFIFQYYREEENGRGNFPPRFSGLQFPNYSSELNVNALELDDSALYLCASSGSPFQMTGGLNTEAFFGQGTRLTVV.

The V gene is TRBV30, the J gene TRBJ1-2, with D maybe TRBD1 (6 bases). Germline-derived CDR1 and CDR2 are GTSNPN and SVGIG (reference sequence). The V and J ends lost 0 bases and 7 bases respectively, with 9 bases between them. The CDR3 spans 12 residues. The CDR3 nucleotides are TGTGCCTGGAGTGTCCCCAGGGGTGGCTACACCTTC. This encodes CAWSVPRGGYTF.

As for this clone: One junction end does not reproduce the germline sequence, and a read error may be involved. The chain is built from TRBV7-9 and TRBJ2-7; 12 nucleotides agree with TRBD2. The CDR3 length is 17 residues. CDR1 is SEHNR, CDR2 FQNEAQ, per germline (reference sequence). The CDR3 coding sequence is TGTTCCAGCAGCTTACCCGGGACTAGCGGGTCAGCCTACGAGCAGTACTTC. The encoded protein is CSSSLPGTSGSAYEQYF.

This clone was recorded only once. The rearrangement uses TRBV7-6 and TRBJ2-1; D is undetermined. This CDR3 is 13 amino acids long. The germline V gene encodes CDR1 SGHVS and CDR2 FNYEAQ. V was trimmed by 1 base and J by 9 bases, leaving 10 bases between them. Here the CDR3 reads CASSLGPGGEQFF. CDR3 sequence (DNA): TGTGCCAGCAGCTTAGGGCCAGGTGGTGAGCAGTTCTTC.

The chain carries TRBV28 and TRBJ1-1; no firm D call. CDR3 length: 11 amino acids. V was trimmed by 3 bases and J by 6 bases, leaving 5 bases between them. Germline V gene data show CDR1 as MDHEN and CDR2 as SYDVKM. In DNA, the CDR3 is TGTGCCAGCAGTTTTTACTCTGAAGCTTTCTTT. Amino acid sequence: CASSFYSEAFF.

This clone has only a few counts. This CDR3 is CATSRDHAWPQHF. CDR3 in DNA: TGTGCCACCAGCAGAGATCATGCGTGGCCCCAGCATTTT. This rearrangement joins TRBV15 to TRBJ1-5; no reliable D call. Germline V gives CDR1 LNHNV, CDR2 YYDKDF (reference sequence). The CDR3 has 13 residues. Trimming took 0 bases from V and 9 from J, leaving 9 bases between them.

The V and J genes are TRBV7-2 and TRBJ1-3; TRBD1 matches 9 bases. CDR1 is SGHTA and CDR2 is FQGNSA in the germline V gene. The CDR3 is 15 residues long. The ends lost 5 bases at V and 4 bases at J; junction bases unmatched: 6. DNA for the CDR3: TGTGCCAGCAGCCCGGACAGGGGAACAGGAAACACCATATATTTT. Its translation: CASSPDRGTGNTIYF.

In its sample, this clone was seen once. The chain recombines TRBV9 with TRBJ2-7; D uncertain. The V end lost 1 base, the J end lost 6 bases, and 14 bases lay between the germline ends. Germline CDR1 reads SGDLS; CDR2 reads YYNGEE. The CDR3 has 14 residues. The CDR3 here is CASSVTPNPLEQYF. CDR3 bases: TGTGCCAGCAGCGTAACCCCGAACCCACTCGAGCAGTACTTC.

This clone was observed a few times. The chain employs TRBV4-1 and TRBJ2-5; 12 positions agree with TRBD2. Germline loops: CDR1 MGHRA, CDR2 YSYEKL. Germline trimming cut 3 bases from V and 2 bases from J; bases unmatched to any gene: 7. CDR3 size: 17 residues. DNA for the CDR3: TGCGCCAGCAGCCATCGACTAGCGGGAGATGGGCAAGAGACCCAGTACTTC. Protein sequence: CASSHRLAGDGQETQYF.

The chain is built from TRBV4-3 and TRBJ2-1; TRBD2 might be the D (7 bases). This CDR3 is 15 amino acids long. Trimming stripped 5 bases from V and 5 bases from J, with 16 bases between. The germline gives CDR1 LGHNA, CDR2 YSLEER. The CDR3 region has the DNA TGCGCCAGCAGCAAGGAGGGGGGGGGCCACAATGAGCAGTTCTTC. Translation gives CASSKEGGGHNEQFF.

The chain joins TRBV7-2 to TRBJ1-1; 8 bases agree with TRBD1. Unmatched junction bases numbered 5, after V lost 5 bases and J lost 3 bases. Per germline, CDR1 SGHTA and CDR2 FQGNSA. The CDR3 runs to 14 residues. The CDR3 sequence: CASSQTGAHTEAFF. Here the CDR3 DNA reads TGTGCCAGCAGCCAGACAGGGGCCCACACTGAAGCTTTCTTT.